These 14 T cell receptor beta chains were all obtained from the same sample, sequenced in a study of blood T cell repertoires in COVID-19. The protocol was immunoSEQ multiplex PCR, while the TCRdb copy is restricted to in-frame clones and leaves out a portion. The table lists 180,000 or so clones, roughly 85% of them singletons. The specimen was peripheral blood. The source of these receptors is a man aged 60 to 75 with acute or convalescent COVID-19.

This chain uses TRBV29-1 with TRBJ1-1; D call uncertain. Germline CDR1 and CDR2: SQVTM and ANQGSEA. The ends were cut back, 6 bases at V and 0 bases at J, with 11 bases in the middle. CDR3 size: 13 residues. CDR3 bases: TGCAGCGTCGTCCGGGTTTTGAACACTGAAGCTTTCTTT. Protein: CSVVRVLNTEAFF.

This clone was counted once. The chain uses TRBV21-1 and TRBJ1-4; TRBD1 reflects the table's D call only, with no check against the DNA. TRBV21-1 is shown as a pseudogene. The CDR3 length is 20 residues. The CDR3 bases are TGTGCCAGCAGCAAAGTGGGTGAGGACAGGGGGTTTTCAACTAATGAAAAACTGTTTTTT. The encoded protein is CASSKVGEDRGFSTNEKLFF.

The chain recombines TRBV5-1 with TRBJ2-2; the match to TRBD2 covers 7 bases. The germline V gene has CDR1 SGHRS and CDR2 YFSETQ. This CDR3 spans 17 amino acids. V lost 0 bases to trimming and J lost 6 bases; unmatched junction nucleotides: 11. The CDR3 nucleotides read TGCGCCAGCAGCTTGGCCTCTGGGGCGGGAGTCCCCGGGGAGCTGTTTTTT. This translates into CASSLASGAGVPGELFF. The entire variable domain, with the rest obtained from reference TRBV5-1 and TRBJ2-2, is as follows: KAGVTQTPRYLIKTRGQQVTLSCSPISGHRSVSWYQQTPGQGLQFLFEYFSETQRNKGNFPGRFSGRQFSNSRSEMNVSTLELGDSALYLCASSLASGAGVPGELFFGEGSRLTVL.

The chain employs TRBV19 and TRBJ1-1; 8 positions match TRBD1. The germline V gene has CDR1 LNHDA and CDR2 SQIVND (reference sequence). V shed 7 bases, J shed 3 bases, and the junction held 13 bases outside the gene matches. CDR3 size: 16 residues. CDR3 DNA sequence: TGTGCCAGTACCCCGCTGGACAGGGAGCCCCACACTGAAGCTTTCTTT. Its translation: CASTPLDREPHTEAFF.

The rearrangement joins TRBV7-2 to TRBJ2-1, with TRBD2 matching 7 bases. Germline CDR1 is SGHTA and CDR2 is FQGNSA. Germline trimming cut 1 base from V and 9 bases from J; bases unmatched to any gene: 3. The CDR3 runs to 13 residues. The CDR3 is CASSLGGSAEQFF. For the CDR3, the DNA is TGTGCCAGCAGCTTAGGCGGGAGTGCTGAGCAGTTCTTC.

This chain links TRBV19 with TRBJ2-1, with 7 nucleotides matching TRBD2. The CDR3 is 16 residues long. Germline V gene data show CDR1 as LNHDA and CDR2 as SQIVND (reference sequence). With 5 bases clipped from V and 5 bases from J, the junction kept 12 bases outside the gene matches. CDR3: CASSLRTRILDNEQFF. CDR3 in DNA: TGTGCCAGTAGTCTCCGGACTAGGATTCTTGACAATGAGCAGTTCTTC.

V is TRBV27 and J is TRBJ2-3; no reliable D call. Germline V gene lookup returns CDR1 MNHEY and CDR2 SMNVEV (reference sequence). The V and J ends lost 3 bases and 3 bases respectively, with 7 bases between them. This CDR3 region has 13 residues. The CDR3 here is CASSFTETDTQYF. CDR3 nucleotide sequence: TGTGCCAGCAGTTTCACAGAGACAGATACGCAGTATTTT.

V usage is TRBV28 and J usage is TRBJ2-7; 7 bases line up with TRBD1. The germline V gene has CDR1 MDHEN and CDR2 SYDVKM. CDR3 length: 12 amino acids. Trimming at V came to 5 bases and at J to 7 bases, leaving 5 bases not matched to a gene. CDR3 amino acids: CASSIQGKEQYF. CDR3 sequence (DNA): TGTGCCAGCAGTATACAGGGGAAGGAGCAGTACTTC.

CDR3 sequence (DNA): TGCAGTGCTAGTTTTAGCGGAGTCGGAGATACGCAGTATTTT. Its translation: CSASFSGVGDTQYF. J is TRBJ2-3 and V is TRBV20-1; weak D call: TRBD2 (6 bases). The CDR3 consists of 14 residues. V lost 3 bases and J 5 bases, leaving 15 bases between the germline ends. The germline V gene encodes CDR1 DFQATT and CDR2 SNEGSKA (reference sequence).

This chain connects TRBV5-1 to TRBJ2-5, with TRBD1 identical over 7 bases. The CDR3 covers 17 residues. Germline CDR1 and CDR2: SGHRS and YFSETQ. J lost 2 bases, V lost 3 bases, and 13 bases had no gene match. CDR3 nucleotide sequence: TGCGCCAGCAGCTCAGGGGGACCACCGAGAGAGCAAGAGACCCAGTACTTC. Its protein product is CASSSGGPPREQETQYF.

The chain has TRBV20-1 and TRBJ1-5, with TRBD1 matching over 8 bases. The CDR3 is 14 amino acids. V gave up 3 bases and J gave up 6 bases; unmatched junction bases: 7. Per the germline V gene, CDR1 is DFQATT and CDR2 is SNEGSKA (reference sequence). The CDR3 nucleotides read TGCAGTGCTAGTCCCACAGGGGGAGGTCAGCCCCAGCATTTT. This encodes CSASPTGGGQPQHF.

The J gene is TRBJ2-7, the V gene TRBV5-1; TRBD1 is a possible D gene (6 bases). Germline CDR1 is SGHRS and CDR2 is YFSETQ. CDR3 length equals 14 residues. V lost 1 base, J lost 0 bases, and 8 bases lay in between. CDR3 amino acids: CASSLMDSSYEQYF. The CDR3 DNA is TGCGCCAGCAGCTTGATGGACAGCTCCTACGAGCAGTACTTC. Supplemented by reference TRBV5-1 and TRBJ2-7, the full variable domain reads KAGVTQTPRYLIKTRGQQVTLSCSPISGHRSVSWYQQTPGQGLQFLFEYFSETQRNKGNFPGRFSGRQFSNSRSEMNVSTLELGDSALYLCASSLMDSSYEQYFGPGTRLTVT.

CDR3 sequence (DNA): TGTGCCAGCAGCCCCGGGACAAATCAGCCCCAGCATTTT. Its translation is CASSPGTNQPQHF. This chain connects TRBV5-6 to TRBJ1-5, with TRBD1 as a possible D gene (6 bases). The CDR3 contains 13 residues. The germline CDR1 and CDR2 sequences are SGHDT and YYEEEE. Trimming took off 4 bases at V and 4 bases at J, with 9 bases between the two ends.

Turning to this clone: Other DNA sequences in this sample translate to the same CDR3. This rearrangement joins TRBV5-1 to TRBJ1-1; 8 bases agree with TRBD1. Germline trimming cut 1 base from V and 1 base from J; bases unmatched to any gene: 0. Germline V CDR1 and CDR2: SGHRS, YFSETQ. The CDR3 sequence is 14 residues long. The CDR3 sequence: CASSLQGANTEAFF. CDR3 DNA sequence: TGCGCCAGCAGCTTGCAGGGGGCGAACACTGAAGCTTTCTTT.